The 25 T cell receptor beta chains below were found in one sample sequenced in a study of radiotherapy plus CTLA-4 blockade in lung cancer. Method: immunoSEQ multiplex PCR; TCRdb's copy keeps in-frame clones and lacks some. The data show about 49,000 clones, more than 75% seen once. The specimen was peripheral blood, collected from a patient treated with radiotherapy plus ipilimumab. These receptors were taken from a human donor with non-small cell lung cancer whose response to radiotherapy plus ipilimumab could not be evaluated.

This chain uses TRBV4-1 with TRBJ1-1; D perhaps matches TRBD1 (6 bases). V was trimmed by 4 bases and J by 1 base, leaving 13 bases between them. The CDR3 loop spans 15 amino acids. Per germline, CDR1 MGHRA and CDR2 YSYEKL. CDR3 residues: CASSLSGGANTEAFF. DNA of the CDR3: TGCGCCAGCAGCCTATCTGGGGGGGCGAACACTGAAGCTTTCTTT.

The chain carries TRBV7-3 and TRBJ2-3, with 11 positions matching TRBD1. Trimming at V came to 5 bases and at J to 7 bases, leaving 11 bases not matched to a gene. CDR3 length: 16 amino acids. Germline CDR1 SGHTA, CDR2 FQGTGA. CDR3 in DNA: TGTGCCAGCAGCCCCTCAGGGACAGGGGGGAAGAATACGCAGTATTTT. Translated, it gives CASSPSGTGGKNTQYF.

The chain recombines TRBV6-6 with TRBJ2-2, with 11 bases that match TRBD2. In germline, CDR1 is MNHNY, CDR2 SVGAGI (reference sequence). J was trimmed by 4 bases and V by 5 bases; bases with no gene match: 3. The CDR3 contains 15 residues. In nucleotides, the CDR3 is TGTGCCAGCAGTGGACTAGCGGGCGGCACCGGGGAGCTGTTTTTT. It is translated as CASSGLAGGTGELFF.

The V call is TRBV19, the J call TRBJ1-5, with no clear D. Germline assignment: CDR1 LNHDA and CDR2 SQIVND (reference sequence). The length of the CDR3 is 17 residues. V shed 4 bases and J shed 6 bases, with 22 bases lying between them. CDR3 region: CASSTPGKGEAGQPQHF. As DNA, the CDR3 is TGTGCCAGTAGTACGCCGGGAAAGGGTGAGGCTGGTCAGCCCCAGCATTTT. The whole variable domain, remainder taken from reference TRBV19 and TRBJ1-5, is DGGITQSPKYLFRKEGQNVTLSCEQNLNHDAMYWYRQDPGQGLRLIYYSQIVNDFQKGDIAEGYSVSREKKESFPLTVTSAQKNPTAFYLCASSTPGKGEAGQPQHFGDGTRLSIL.

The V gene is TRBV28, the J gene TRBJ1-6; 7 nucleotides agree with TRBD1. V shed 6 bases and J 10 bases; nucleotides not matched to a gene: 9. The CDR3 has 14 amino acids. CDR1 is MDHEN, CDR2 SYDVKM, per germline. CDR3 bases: TGTGCCAGCAGGCCCGGGACAGCGGGCTCACCCCTCCACTTT. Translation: CASRPGTAGSPLHF. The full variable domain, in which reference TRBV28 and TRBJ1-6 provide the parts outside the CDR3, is DVKVTQSSRYLVKRTGEKVFLECVQDMDHENMFWYRQDPGLGLRLIYFSYDVKMKEKGDIPEGYSVSREKKERFSLILESASTNQTSMYLCASRPGTAGSPLHFGNGTRLTVT.

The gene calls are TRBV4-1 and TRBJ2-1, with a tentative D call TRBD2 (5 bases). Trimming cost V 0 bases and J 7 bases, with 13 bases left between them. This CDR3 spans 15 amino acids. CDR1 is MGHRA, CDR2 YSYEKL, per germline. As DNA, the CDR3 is TGCGCCAGCAGCCAAGACCGGGGTCTGGGAAATGAGCAGTTCTTC. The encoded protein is CASSQDRGLGNEQFF.

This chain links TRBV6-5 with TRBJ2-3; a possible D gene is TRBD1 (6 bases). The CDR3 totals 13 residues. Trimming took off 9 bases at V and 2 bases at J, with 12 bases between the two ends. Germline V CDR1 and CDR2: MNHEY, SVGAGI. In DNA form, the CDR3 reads TGTGCCAGTTCCGGGACAAACACAGATACGCAGTATTTT. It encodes CASSGTNTDTQYF.

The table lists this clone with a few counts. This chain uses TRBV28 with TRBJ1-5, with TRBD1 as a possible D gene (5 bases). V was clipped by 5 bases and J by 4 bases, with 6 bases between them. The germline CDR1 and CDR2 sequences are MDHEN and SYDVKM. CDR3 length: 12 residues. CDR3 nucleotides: TGTGCCAGCAGTAGGGGAAATCAGCCCCAGCATTTT. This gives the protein CASSRGNQPQHF.

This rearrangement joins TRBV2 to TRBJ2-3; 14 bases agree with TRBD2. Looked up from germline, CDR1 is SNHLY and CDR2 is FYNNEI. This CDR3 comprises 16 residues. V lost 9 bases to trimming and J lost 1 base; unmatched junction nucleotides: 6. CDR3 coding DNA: TGTGCCAGGCCGGGACTAGCGGGAGAGGGCACAGATACGCAGTATTTT. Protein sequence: CARPGLAGEGTDTQYF.

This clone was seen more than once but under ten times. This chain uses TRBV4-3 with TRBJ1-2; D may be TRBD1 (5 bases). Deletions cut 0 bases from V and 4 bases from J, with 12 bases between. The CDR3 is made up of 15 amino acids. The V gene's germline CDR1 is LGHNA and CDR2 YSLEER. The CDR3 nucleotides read TGCGCCAGCAGCCAAGAGGGACTCTGGGGCTATGGCTACACCTTC. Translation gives CASSQEGLWGYGYTF.

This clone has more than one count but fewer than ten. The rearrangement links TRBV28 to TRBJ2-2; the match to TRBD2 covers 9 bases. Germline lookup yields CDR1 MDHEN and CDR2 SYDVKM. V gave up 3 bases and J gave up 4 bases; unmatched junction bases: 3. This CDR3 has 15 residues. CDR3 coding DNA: TGTGCCAGCAGTTTGGCGGGAGGGACCACCGGGGAGCTGTTTTTT. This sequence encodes CASSLAGGTTGELFF. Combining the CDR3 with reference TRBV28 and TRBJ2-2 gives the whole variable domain DVKVTQSSRYLVKRTGEKVFLECVQDMDHENMFWYRQDPGLGLRLIYFSYDVKMKEKGDIPEGYSVSREKKERFSLILESASTNQTSMYLCASSLAGGTTGELFFGEGSRLTVL.

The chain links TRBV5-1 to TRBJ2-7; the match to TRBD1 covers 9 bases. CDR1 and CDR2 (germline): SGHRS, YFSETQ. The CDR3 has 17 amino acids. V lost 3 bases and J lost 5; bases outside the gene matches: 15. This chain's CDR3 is CASSWKEGTGTLDEQYF. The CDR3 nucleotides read TGCGCCAGCAGCTGGAAAGAGGGGACAGGGACTTTGGACGAGCAGTACTTC.

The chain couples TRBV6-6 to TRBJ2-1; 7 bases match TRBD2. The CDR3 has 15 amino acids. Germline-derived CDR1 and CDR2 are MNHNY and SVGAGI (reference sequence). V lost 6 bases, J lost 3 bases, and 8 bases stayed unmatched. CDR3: CASRLSSGVYNEQFF. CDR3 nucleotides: TGTGCCAGCAGATTATCTAGCGGAGTCTACAATGAGCAGTTCTTC.

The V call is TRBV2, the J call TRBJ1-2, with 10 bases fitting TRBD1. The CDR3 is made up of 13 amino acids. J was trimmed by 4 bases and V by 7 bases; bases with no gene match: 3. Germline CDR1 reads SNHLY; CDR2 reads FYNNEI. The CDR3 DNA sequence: TGTGCCAGCACGGGACAGGGGTTCTATGGCTACACCTTC. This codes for CASTGQGFYGYTF.

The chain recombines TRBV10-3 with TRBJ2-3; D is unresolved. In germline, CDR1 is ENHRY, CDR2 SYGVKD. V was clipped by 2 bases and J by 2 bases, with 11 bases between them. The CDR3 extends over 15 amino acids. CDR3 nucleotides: TGTGCCATCAGTGAGACCGACGACTTCACAGATACGCAGTATTTT. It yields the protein CAISETDDFTDTQYF.

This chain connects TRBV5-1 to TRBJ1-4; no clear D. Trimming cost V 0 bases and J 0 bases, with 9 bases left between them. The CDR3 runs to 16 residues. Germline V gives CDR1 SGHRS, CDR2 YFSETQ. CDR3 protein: CASSLALAATNEKLFF. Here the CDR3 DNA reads TGCGCCAGCAGCTTGGCCTTGGCAGCAACTAATGAAAAACTGTTTTTT. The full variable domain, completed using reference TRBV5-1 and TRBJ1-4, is KAGVTQTPRYLIKTRGQQVTLSCSPISGHRSVSWYQQTPGQGLQFLFEYFSETQRNKGNFPGRFSGRQFSNSRSEMNVSTLELGDSALYLCASSLALAATNEKLFFGSGTQLSVL.

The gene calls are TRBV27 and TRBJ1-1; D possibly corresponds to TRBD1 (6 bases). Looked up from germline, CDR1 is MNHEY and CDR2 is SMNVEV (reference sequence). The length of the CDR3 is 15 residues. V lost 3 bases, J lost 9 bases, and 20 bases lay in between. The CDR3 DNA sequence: TGTGCCAGCAGTTTTCATCGGACAGTACCCGTACAAGCTTTCTTT. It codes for CASSFHRTVPVQAFF.

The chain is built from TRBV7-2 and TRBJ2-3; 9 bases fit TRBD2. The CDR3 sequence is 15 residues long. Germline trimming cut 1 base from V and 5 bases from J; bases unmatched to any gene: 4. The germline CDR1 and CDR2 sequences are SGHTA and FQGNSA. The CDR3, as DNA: TGTGCCAGCAGCTTAGTCGCGGGAGGGGTAGATACGCAGTATTTT. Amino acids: CASSLVAGGVDTQYF.

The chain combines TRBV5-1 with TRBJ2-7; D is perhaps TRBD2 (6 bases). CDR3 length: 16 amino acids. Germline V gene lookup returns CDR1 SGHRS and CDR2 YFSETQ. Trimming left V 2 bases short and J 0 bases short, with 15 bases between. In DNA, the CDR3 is TGCGCCAGCAGCTTATATCCGGGACTCAGCTCCTACGAGCAGTACTTC. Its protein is CASSLYPGLSSYEQYF.

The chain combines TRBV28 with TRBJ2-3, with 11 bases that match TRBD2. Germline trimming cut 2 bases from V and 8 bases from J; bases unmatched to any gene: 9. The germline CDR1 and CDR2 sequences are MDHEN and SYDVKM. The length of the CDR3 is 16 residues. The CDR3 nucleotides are TGTGCCAGCAGTTTAGATAGCGGGAGGGTCTCGGGTACGCAGTATTTT. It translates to CASSLDSGRVSGTQYF.

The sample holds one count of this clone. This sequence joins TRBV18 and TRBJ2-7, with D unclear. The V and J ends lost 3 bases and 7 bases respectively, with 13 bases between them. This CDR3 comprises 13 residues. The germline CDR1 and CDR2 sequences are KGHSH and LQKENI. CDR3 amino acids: CASSPVPSTEQYF. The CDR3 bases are TGTGCCAGCTCACCGGTGCCGAGTACGGAGCAGTACTTC. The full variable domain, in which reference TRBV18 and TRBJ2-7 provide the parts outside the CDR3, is NAGVMQNPRHLVRRRGQEARLRCSPMKGHSHVYWYRQLPEEGLKFMVYLQKENIIDESGMPKERFSAEFPKEGPSILRIQQVVRGDSAAYFCASSPVPSTEQYFGPGTRLTVT.

The CDR3 nucleotides are TGTGCCAGCTCACCAATCATGGCGGGACAGGGATCTGGGTGGCCCCAGCATTTT. It yields the protein CASSPIMAGQGSGWPQHF. The chain employs TRBV18 and TRBJ1-5, with 9 bases aligning to TRBD1. Germline trimming cut 2 bases from V and 9 bases from J; bases unmatched to any gene: 17. Germline loops: CDR1 KGHSH, CDR2 LQKENI. The CDR3 loop spans 18 amino acids.

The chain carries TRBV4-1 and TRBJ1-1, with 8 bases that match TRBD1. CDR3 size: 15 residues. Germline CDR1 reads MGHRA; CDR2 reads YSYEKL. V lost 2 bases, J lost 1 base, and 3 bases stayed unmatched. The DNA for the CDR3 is TGCGCCAGCAGCCAACCCGGACAGGGGAACACTGAAGCTTTCTTT. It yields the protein CASSQPGQGNTEAFF.

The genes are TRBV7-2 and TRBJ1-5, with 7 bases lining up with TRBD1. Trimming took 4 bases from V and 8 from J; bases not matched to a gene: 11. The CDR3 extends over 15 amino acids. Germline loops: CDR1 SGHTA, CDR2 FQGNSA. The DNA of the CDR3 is TGTGCCAGCAGCTCCAACTCCGGACAGGCTAAGCCCCAGCATTTT. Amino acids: CASSSNSGQAKPQHF.

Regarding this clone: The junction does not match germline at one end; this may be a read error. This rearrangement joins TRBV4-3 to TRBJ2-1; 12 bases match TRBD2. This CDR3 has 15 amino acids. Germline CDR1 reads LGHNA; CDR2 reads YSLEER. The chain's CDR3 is CASSTRETSGSGELF. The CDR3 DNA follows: TGCGCCAGCAGCACCCGAGAGACTAGCGGGAGTGGGGAGCTCTTC.